Presented here are 7 T cell receptor beta chains from one specimen sequenced in a study of PD-1 blockade in mismatch repair-deficient tumors. Time point here: identical roughly 10-day culture without peptide (control). Their antigens remain unidentified. Profiling relied on immunoSEQ multiplex PCR, and the TCRdb table lists in-frame clones only, not all of them. The table has over 13,000 clones, around 86% seen once. The sample consisted of cells cultured in vitro, taken from a patient treated with pembrolizumab. These receptors came from an adult with mismatch repair-deficient cancer.

This chain uses TRBV28 with TRBJ1-6, with a weak D call TRBD1 (5 bases). Germline assignment: CDR1 MDHEN and CDR2 SYDVKM. The CDR3 is made up of 15 amino acids. Trimming removed 4 bases at V and 2 bases at J, with 9 bases between. CDR3 sequence reads: CASSYAGPYNSPLHF. CDR3 coding DNA: TGTGCCAGCAGTTATGCGGGACCCTATAATTCACCCCTCCACTTT.

The gene calls are TRBV18 and TRBJ2-7; D possibly corresponds to TRBD2 (7 bases). Germline assignment: CDR1 KGHSH and CDR2 LQKENI. V lost 4 bases and J 2 bases, leaving 15 bases between the germline ends. This CDR3 has 15 residues. The CDR3 reads CASSLKGDYPYEQYF. The CDR3 DNA is TGTGCCAGCTCACTCAAGGGGGACTACCCCTACGAGCAGTACTTC.

The rearrangement uses TRBV27 and TRBJ2-2; 12 bases align to TRBD2. Per germline, CDR1 MNHEY and CDR2 SMNVEV (reference sequence). The CDR3 sequence is 15 residues long. After removal of 7 bases from V and 10 bases from J, the junction contained 10 bases not matched to a gene. The CDR3 is CASTTGLAGRAELFF. CDR3 in DNA: TGTGCCAGCACCACCGGACTAGCGGGACGAGCGGAGCTGTTTTTT.

The chain combines TRBV5-1 with TRBJ2-7; the match to TRBD2 covers 12 bases. The CDR3 covers 16 residues. Germline CDR1 reads SGHRS; CDR2 reads YFSETQ. After removal of 4 bases from V and 0 bases from J, the junction contained 5 bases not matched to a gene. CDR3 loop: CASSVRTSGDSYEQYF. The CDR3 DNA reads as TGCGCCAGCAGCGTCCGGACTAGCGGGGACTCCTACGAGCAGTACTTC.

The genes are TRBV11-1 and TRBJ2-1, with D tentatively TRBD1 (8 bases). The CDR3 loop spans 15 amino acids. V was shortened by 3 bases and J by 7 bases, with 16 bases between the two germline ends. CDR1 and CDR2 (germline): SGHAT, FQDESV (reference sequence). The chain's CDR3 is CASSFATGEGNEQFF. CDR3 sequence (DNA): TGTGCCAGCAGCTTTGCGACAGGGGAGGGAAATGAGCAGTTCTTC.

V and J are TRBV29-1 and TRBJ1-1; TRBD1 is a possible D gene (5 bases). CDR1 SQVTM and CDR2 ANQGSEA come from the germline V gene. Trimming pared 2 bases from V and 6 bases from J, leaving 19 bases between. The CDR3 sequence is 15 residues long. The CDR3 protein is CSVEPGLRGNSEAFF. The CDR3 nucleotides are TGCAGCGTTGAACCCGGACTTAGGGGTAATTCTGAAGCTTTCTTT.

This clone was picked up a small number of times. The chain recombines TRBV27 with TRBJ2-7; TRBD1 matches 7 bases. This CDR3 comprises 15 residues. Germline V gives CDR1 MNHEY, CDR2 SMNVEV (reference sequence). The V and J ends lost 3 bases and 4 bases, in that order; junction bases with no gene match: 9. In nucleotides, the CDR3 is TGTGCCAGCAGTTTCCTTACAGGGGAGAGGTACGAGCAGTACTTC. Amino acids: CASSFLTGERYEQYF.